This entry is about one T cell receptor beta chain. The data were obtained in a study of blood T cell repertoires in COVID-19. Some clones are missing from TCRdb's copy, which holds only in-frame ones; the method was immunoSEQ multiplex PCR. The sample contains some 240,000 clones, approximately 82% of which appear only once. The CDR3 contains 14 residues. V lost 9 bases and J 4 bases, leaving 19 bases between the germline ends. Germline values: CDR1 SGHNT, CDR2 YYREEE (reference sequence). The sequenced sample consisted of peripheral blood. J is TRBJ1-2 and V is TRBV5-4; D call uncertain. This TCR was recovered from a man aged 50-60 years with active or convalescent COVID-19. Here the CDR3 reads CATHDLSGSYGYTF. The CDR3 coding sequence is TGTGCCACTCACGACCTATCAGGCAGCTATGGCTACACCTTC.